This T cell receptor (beta chain) was captured by sequencing in a study of CD8 T cells in ankylosing spondylitis. Study results and limitations: One TCR beta motif, made up of 7 or 8 highly homologous variants, appeared characteristic of ankylosing spondylitis blood. Past research had described some motif variants in reactive arthritis synovial fluid and blood.

Using its own MiXCR run on the 5' RACE reads, TCRdb lists one record per CDR3 protein. The sample carries 250,000 to 350,000 distinct CDR3 sequences, around 19% recorded once. Note on this clonotype: Antigen: not known.

The V gene's germline CDR1 is GTSNPN and CDR2 SVGIG (reference sequence). V dropped 2 bases and J dropped 2 bases, with 8 bases sitting between them. The CDR3 runs to 13 residues. This chain connects TRBV30 to TRBJ2-3; D call uncertain. This receptor was identified in a male donor with ankylosing spondylitis or in good health (not recorded which). Sequenced: blood, either unsorted or a sorted T cell fraction (not recorded which). CDR3 DNA: TGTGCCTGGAGTAGAGCCTACACAGATACGCAGTATTTT. It is translated as CAWSRAYTDTQYF.